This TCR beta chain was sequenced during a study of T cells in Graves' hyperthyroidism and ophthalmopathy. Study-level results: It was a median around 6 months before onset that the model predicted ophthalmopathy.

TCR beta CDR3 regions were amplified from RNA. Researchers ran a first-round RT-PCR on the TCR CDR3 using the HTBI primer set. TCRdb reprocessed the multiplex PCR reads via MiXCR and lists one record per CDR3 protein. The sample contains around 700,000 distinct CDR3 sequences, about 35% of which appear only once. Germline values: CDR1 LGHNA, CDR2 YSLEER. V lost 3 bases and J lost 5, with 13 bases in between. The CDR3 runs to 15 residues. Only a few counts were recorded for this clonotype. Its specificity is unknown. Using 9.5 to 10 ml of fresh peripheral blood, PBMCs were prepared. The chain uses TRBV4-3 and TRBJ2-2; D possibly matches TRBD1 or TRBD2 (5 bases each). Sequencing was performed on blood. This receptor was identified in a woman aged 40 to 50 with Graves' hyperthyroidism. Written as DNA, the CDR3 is TGCGCCAGCAGCCAGGGACCTGCCGGGACCGGGGAGCTGTTTTTT. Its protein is CASSQGPAGTGELFF.